A selection of T cell receptor beta chains follows, all from one sample in a study of T cell repertoires in ileal Crohn's disease. Sequencing was performed with immunoSEQ multiplex PCR; in TCRdb, only in-frame clones are kept and a portion is missing. Among some 14,000 clones, approximately 78% were seen once, and the ten largest hold 4% to 5.5%. The sample consisted of ileal tissue. All receptors come from an adult with Crohn's disease. The CDR3 runs from the conserved cysteine through the conserved F or W. Fields, in order: CDR3 protein, CDR3 DNA, V gene, J gene, D gene, clone size. The D gene is left open where the match is weak. The size entry is marked missing in some rows and otherwise reads once, few, many or a size class.

CASSLGQALISTDTQYF	TGTGCCAGCAGTCTGGGACAGGCCCTAATTAGCACAGATACGCAGTATTTT	TRBV2	TRBJ2-3	TRBD1	few
CASSEQGTTSYEQYF	TGTGCCAGCAGCGAACAGGGAACTACGAGCTACGAGCAGTACTTC	TRBV6-5	TRBJ2-7	.	.
CASSPSAGVTDTQYF	TGTGCCAGCAGCCCCTCCGCCGGGGTTACAGATACGCAGTATTTT	TRBV5-4	TRBJ2-3	.	once
CASRSLAGSSYNEQFF	TGTGCCAGCAGGTCCCTGGCGGGGAGCTCCTACAATGAGCAGTTCTTC	TRBV28	TRBJ2-1	.	.
CASSSLARGDYEQYF	TGCGCCAGCAGCTCTCTAGCCAGGGGAGACTACGAGCAGTACTTC	TRBV4-1	TRBJ2-7	.	.
CASRPRGDRTGELFF	TGTGCCAGCAGACCACGGGGGGATCGAACCGGGGAGCTGTTTTTT	TRBV6-4	TRBJ2-2	TRBD2	.
CASSLKRGSYNEQFF	TGCGCCAGCAGCTTGAAGCGGGGCTCCTACAATGAGCAGTTCTTC	TRBV5-1	TRBJ2-1	TRBD2	.
CASRSGSSYNSPLHF	TGTGCCAGCAGGTCTGGGAGCTCCTATAATTCACCCCTCCACTTT	TRBV28	TRBJ1-6	.	.
CASSPPGQGGTGELFF	TGTGCCAGCTCACCACCGGGACAGGGGGGCACCGGGGAGCTGTTTTTT	TRBV18	TRBJ2-2	TRBD1	once
CASSPLQGQGDGYTF	TGTGCCAGCTCACCCTTGCAGGGACAGGGTGATGGCTACACCTTC	TRBV18	TRBJ1-2	TRBD1	.
CASSVQGYTEAFF	TGTGCCAGCAGCGTACAGGGTTACACTGAAGCTTTCTTT	TRBV7-6	TRBJ1-1	.	.
CASSLPNPTGASLRNNTEAFF	TGCGCCAGCAGTCTTCCCAACCCGACAGGGGCCTCCCTGAGAAATAACACTGAAGCTTTCTTT	TRBV23-1	TRBJ1-1	TRBD1	few
CASSLGQGLENSPLHF	TGTGCCAGCAGTTTAGGGCAGGGGTTAGAGAATTCACCCCTCCACTTT	TRBV27	TRBJ1-6	.	few
CASRALWGPGTEAFF	TGTGCCAGTAGGGCCCTTTGGGGGCCGGGAACTGAAGCTTTCTTT	TRBV19	TRBJ1-1	.	.
CASSWGYTGLGYGYTF	TGTGCCAGCAGCTGGGGATACACAGGGCTTGGCTATGGCTACACCTTC	TRBV5-5	TRBJ1-2	.	few
CASSPGLAGETQETQYF	TGTGCCAGCAGCCCGGGACTAGCGGGGGAAACACAAGAGACCCAGTACTTC	TRBV11-3	TRBJ2-5	TRBD2	.
CASTTGGQPQHF	TGTGCCAGCACTACGGGTGGGCAGCCCCAGCATTTT	TRBV28	TRBJ1-5	.	.
CASSPGTMDGNTIYF	TGTGCCAGCTCACCCGGGACAATGGACGGAAACACCATATATTTT	TRBV18	TRBJ1-3	.	.
CASYNGGALNNEQFF	TGTGCCAGCTACAACGGGGGGGCCCTCAACAATGAGCAGTTCTTC	TRBV6-1	TRBJ2-1	TRBD2	.
CASSESGTGSWAQYF	TGTGCCAGCAGTGAATCTGGGACAGGGTCATGGGCCCAGTACTTC	TRBV6-1	TRBJ2-5	TRBD1	.
CASSEIEVGTQYF	TGTGCCAGCAGTGAAATAGAGGTCGGGACCCAGTACTTC	TRBV2	TRBJ2-5	.	.
CASSPPTGGNGKLFF	TGTGCCAGCTCACCCCCGACAGGGGGGAACGGAAAACTGTTTTTT	TRBV18	TRBJ1-4	TRBD1	.
CATSRVAGGLETQYF	TGTGCCACCAGCAGGGTAGCGGGGGGGCTTGAGACCCAGTACTTC	TRBV15	TRBJ2-5	TRBD2	.
CASMRTSGTDTQYF	TGTGCCAGCATGAGGACTAGCGGCACAGATACGCAGTATTTT	TRBV2	TRBJ2-3	TRBD2	.
CASSRQGRQPQHF	TGTGCCAGTAGCAGACAGGGTCGTCAGCCCCAGCATTTT	TRBV19	TRBJ1-5	TRBD1	.
CASSWGGVASTDTQYF	TGTGCCAGCAGCTGGGGAGGGGTGGCTAGCACAGATACGCAGTATTTT	TRBV5-6	TRBJ2-3	TRBD2	.
CAISDRGYYEQYF	TGTGCCATCAGCGACAGGGGTTATTACGAGCAGTACTTC	TRBV10-3	TRBJ2-7	TRBD1	once
CSARRGDRGYEQYF	TGCAGCGCCAGAAGAGGGGACAGGGGGTACGAGCAGTACTTC	TRBV29-1	TRBJ2-7	TRBD1	.
CASSPGLTDTEAFF	TGTGCCAGCTCACCGGGCCTTACGGACACTGAAGCTTTCTTT	TRBV18	TRBJ1-1	.	medium-sized
CASSQRGRGQDNSPLHF	TGTGCCAGCAGCCAAAGGGGCAGGGGCCAAGATAATTCACCCCTCCACTTT	TRBV4-2	TRBJ1-6	.	.
CASSSARLAGSYNEQFF	TGTGCCAGCAGCTCGGCCAGACTAGCGGGAAGTTACAATGAGCAGTTCTTC	TRBV7-9	TRBJ2-1	TRBD2	.
CASSWGGPGNTEAFF	TGCGCCAGCAGCTGGGGGGGGCCAGGGAACACTGAAGCTTTCTTT	TRBV5-1	TRBJ1-1	.	.
CASSLGGTASHYGYTF	TGTGCCAGCAGCTTAGGAGGGACAGCCTCTCACTATGGCTACACCTTC	TRBV7-2	TRBJ1-2	TRBD1	medium-sized
CASSLSGGAFNEQFF	TGTGCCAGCAGTTTGAGCGGGGGGGCCTTTAATGAGCAGTTCTTC	TRBV7-3	TRBJ2-1	TRBD2	.
CASSNRGQSEETQYF	TGTGCCAGCAGCAATAGAGGACAGTCTGAAGAGACCCAGTACTTC	TRBV28	TRBJ2-5	.	.
CASSSSGYNSPLHF	TGTGCCAGCAGCTCCTCAGGATATAATTCACCCCTCCACTTT	TRBV7-6	TRBJ1-6	.	.
CASSSGTGARGETQYF	TGTGCCAGCAGCTCAGGGACAGGGGCTAGAGGAGAGACCCAGTACTTC	TRBV7-3	TRBJ2-5	TRBD1	.
CASRPGWGQGARGVYGYTF	TGTGCCAGCAGACCTGGGTGGGGGCAGGGGGCGCGAGGGGTCTATGGCTACACCTTC	TRBV28	TRBJ1-2	TRBD1	.
CASSLGREGYTF	TGCGCCAGCAGCTTGGGGAGGGAAGGCTACACCTTC	TRBV5-1	TRBJ1-2	.	.
CASSMRNTEAFF	TGTGCCAGCAGCATGCGAAACACTGAAGCTTTCTTT	TRBV11-2	TRBJ1-1	.	.